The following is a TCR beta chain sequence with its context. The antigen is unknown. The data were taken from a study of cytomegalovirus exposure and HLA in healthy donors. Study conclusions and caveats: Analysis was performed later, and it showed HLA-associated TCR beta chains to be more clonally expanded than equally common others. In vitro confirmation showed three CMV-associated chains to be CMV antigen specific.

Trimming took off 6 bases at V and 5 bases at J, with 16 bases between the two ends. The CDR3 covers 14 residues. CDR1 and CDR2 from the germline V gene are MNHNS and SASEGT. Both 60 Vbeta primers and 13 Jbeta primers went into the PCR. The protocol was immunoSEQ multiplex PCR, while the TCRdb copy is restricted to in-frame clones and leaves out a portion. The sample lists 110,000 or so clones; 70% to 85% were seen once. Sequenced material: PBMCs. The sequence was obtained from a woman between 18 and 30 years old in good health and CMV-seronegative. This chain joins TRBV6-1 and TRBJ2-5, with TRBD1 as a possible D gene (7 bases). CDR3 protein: CASRWRGQGETQYF. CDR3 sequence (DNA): TGTGCCAGCAGATGGAGGGGGCAGGGGGAGACCCAGTACTTC.